The T cell receptor (beta chain) under discussion was sequenced for a study of CXCR3-negative and CXCR3-positive naive CD8 T cells (dated by TCRdb to about 2019). Background on the whole study: In total, about 150 million TRB reads were obtained, or roughly 1.5 +/- 0.3 million reads per library. The diversity and physicochemical repertoire analyses included 11 donors pooled from two independent experiments. Naive subsets from 5 or 6 donors and memory cells from 3 donors were included in the TRBV-TRBJ cluster analysis. General findings and caveats noted by the study authors: Both naive subsets had comparably high repertoire diversity, while memory CD8+ T cells had much lower repertoire diversity. Because surface CD5, which is linked to self-reactivity in mice, was comparable between the naive subsets, TCR interaction strength was also inferred from TRB CDR3 physicochemical properties. CXCR3 expression partially decreased after cryopreservation, so most assays used freshly isolated PBMCs. TRB CDR3s from CXCR3-positive naive cells showed higher hydrophobicity (lower Kidera factor 4), lower energy, and higher strength and volume indices than CXCR3-negative naive cells. Similar TRBV-TRBJ usage was shown by naive CXCR3-negative and CXCR3-positive cells from the same donor, whereas distinct patterns were shown by memory cells.

As to this clonotype: It has no known antigen specificity.

Sequencing was performed on a NextSeq 550. The Human TCR Profiling Kit (MiLaboratory) was used to prepare UMI-labeled 5' RACE TRB cDNA libraries. cDNA synthesis used the entire amount of extracted RNA, and PCR amplification then used the entire amount of cDNA produced. The libraries were made side by side, with each library going through the same number of PCR cycles. Per the original workflow: With a requirement of at least two reads per UMI, MIGEC and MiXCR extracted about 50,000 +/- 10,000 unique UMI-labeled TRB cDNA molecules per library. On average, each library contained roughly 40,000 +/- 10,000 functional in-frame TRB CDR3 nucleotide clonotypes without stop codons. After downsampling to 5000 UMI-labeled TRB molecules per sample, diversity metrics, including normalized Shannon-Wiener and Chao1, were computed in VDJtools. VDJtools was used to calculate clonotype-size-weighted physicochemical properties of the central five CDR3 residues, namely interaction energy, strength, volume and Kidera factor 4. After TCRdb reprocessed the reads, each CDR3 protein sequence was kept as one row, without DNA. TCRdb, not the authors, supplied the V and J calls. This sample's table carries 50,000 to 60,000 distinct CDR3 sequences. Of the sample, approximately 0.56% falls within the top ten clones.

For each CD8+ T cell subset, flow sorting was done in triplicate, and 300,000 or so cells per subset went directly into RLT lysis buffer. To exclude memory contaminants, naive CD8+ T cells were stringently defined as CD45RO-CCR7+CD27+CD95-. Using standard density gradient centrifugation, peripheral blood mononuclear cells were isolated from buffy coats. Naive CXCR3-negative and CXCR3-positive CD8+ T cells were flow-sorted using a FACSAria III. Total RNA was extracted from sorted cells with an RNeasy Mini Kit. Based on the germline V gene (reference sequence), the CDR1 and CDR2 sequences are DFQATT and SNEGSKA. The cysteine opens and the phenylalanine closes a CDR3 of 16 amino acids. The nucleotide record is missing.

Sequencing was carried out using naive CXCR3+ CD8+ T cells from blood. Explained via the paper, the cell subset or site label denotes: CD45RO-CCR7+CD27+CD95- naive CD8+ T cells expressing CXCR3 (TNR3+). The sequence came from a human donor in good health. Some clones in this sample may be carry-over from other donors' samples. This sequence uses TRBV20-1 and TRBJ2-5. The CDR3 corresponds to CSARDLTSGDQETQYF.